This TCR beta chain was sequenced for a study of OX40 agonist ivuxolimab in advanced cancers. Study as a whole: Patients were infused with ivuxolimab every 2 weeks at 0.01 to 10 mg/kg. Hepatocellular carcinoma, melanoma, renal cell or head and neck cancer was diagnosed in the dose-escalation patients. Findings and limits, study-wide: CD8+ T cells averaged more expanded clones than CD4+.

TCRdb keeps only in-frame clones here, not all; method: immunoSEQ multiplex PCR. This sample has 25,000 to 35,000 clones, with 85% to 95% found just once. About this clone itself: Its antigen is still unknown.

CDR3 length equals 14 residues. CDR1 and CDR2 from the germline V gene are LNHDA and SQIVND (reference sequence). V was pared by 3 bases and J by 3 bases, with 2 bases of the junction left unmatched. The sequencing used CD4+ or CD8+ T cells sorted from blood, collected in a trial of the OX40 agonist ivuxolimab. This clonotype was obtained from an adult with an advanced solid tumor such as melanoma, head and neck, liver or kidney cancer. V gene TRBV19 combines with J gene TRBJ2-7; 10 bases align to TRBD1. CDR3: CASSMDRGIYEQYF. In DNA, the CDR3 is TGTGCCAGTAGTATGGACAGGGGGATCTACGAGCAGTACTTC. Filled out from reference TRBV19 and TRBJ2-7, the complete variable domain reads DGGITQSPKYLFRKEGQNVTLSCEQNLNHDAMYWYRQDPGQGLRLIYYSQIVNDFQKGDIAEGYSVSREKKESFPLTVTSAQKNPTAFYLCASSMDRGIYEQYFGPGTRLTVT.